This TCR beta chain was sequenced during a study of blood T cells in healthy people across ages. Turning to the study itself: There was about one barcoded beta molecule captured by template switching per two T cells.

Donor samples were obtained from healthy Caucasian individuals from Russia, aged about 6 to 95. The length of the CDR3 is 16 residues. J lost 6 bases, V lost 4 bases, and 13 bases had no gene match. A second PCR of about 7 to 11 cycles used a sample-barcoded 5' primer and a J-beta primer mix. Tagging of each cDNA molecule was performed by a template-switch adaptor with 12 random nucleotides. Each CDR3 protein gets one entry after TCRdb re-called the 5' RACE reads with MiXCR. The sample records just over 800,000 distinct CDR3 sequences, around two thirds being singletons. This sequence originates from a man between 25 and 39 years old in good health. The sample comprised blood. The genes are TRBV12-3 or TRBV12-4 and TRBJ1-1; 8 nucleotides line up with TRBD1. The CDR3 region has the DNA TGTGCCAGCAGTTCTGCTCACCGGGACAGGAAGGCTGAAGCTTTCTTT. The encoded protein is CASSSAHRDRKAEAFF.